One sample yielded the 29 T cell receptor beta chains listed below, sequenced in a study of Graves' ophthalmopathy and Graves' hyperthyroidism (dated by TCRdb to the late 2010s). Sequencer: Illumina HiSeq 2000. For repertoire sequencing, TCR beta CDR3 regions were amplified from RNA transcripts. The first round was an RT-PCR using HTBI primers with the Qiagen OneStep RT-PCR kit, and this first round was followed by a second-round multiplex PCR, then size selection and purification. The public reads were run again by TCRdb, first through fastp at Q25 and then through MiXCR, and only productive beta chains were kept. A single entry per CDR3 protein holds the most common genes and DNA from its merged rows. The table for this sample lists roughly 1.1 million distinct CDR3 sequences; less than 45% of them were counted only once. The biggest ten clones account for roughly 11% of the sample. Material for sequencing was peripheral blood or thyroid tissue (not recorded which). The receptors were gathered from an adult man with Graves' hyperthyroidism.

This clonotype came up many times. The chain uses TRBV15 and TRBJ1-1, with D perhaps matching TRBD1 (6 bases). V dropped 8 bases and J dropped 5 bases, with 18 bases sitting between them. CDR1 and CDR2 (germline): LNHNV, YYDKDF (reference sequence). This CDR3 has 14 residues. The CDR3 region is CATQPPGAKTEAFF. DNA for the CDR3: TGTGCCACCCAGCCCCCAGGGGCTAAGACTGAAGCTTTCTTT.

DNA for the CDR3: TGTGCCAGCAGCTTCTCAGGGGCCAATGAGCAGTTCTTC. It is translated as CASSFSGANEQFF. J is TRBJ2-1 and V is TRBV7-7, with D perhaps TRBD1 (6 bases). The V and J ends lost 3 bases and 6 bases respectively, with 9 bases between them. This CDR3 has 13 residues. The germline V gene encodes CDR1 SSHAT and CDR2 FNYEAQ (reference sequence).

The chain is built from TRBV6-5 and TRBJ1-2; 7 positions agree with TRBD1. Germline CDR1 reads MNHEY; CDR2 reads SVGAGI. J was trimmed by 4 bases and V by 0 bases; bases with no gene match: 14. The CDR3 is made up of 18 amino acids. CDR3 loop: CASSYSPRGQDRGYGYTF. The DNA for the CDR3 is TGTGCCAGCAGTTACTCTCCCCGCGGACAGGATCGGGGCTATGGCTACACCTTC.

This sequence joins TRBV2 and TRBJ1-1; D unclear. The CDR3 is made up of 13 amino acids. The ends were cut back, 8 bases at V and 1 base at J, with 11 bases in the middle. Germline lookup yields CDR1 SNHLY and CDR2 FYNNEI. The CDR3 region has the DNA TGTGCCAGCTGTACTCAGAGGAACACTGAAGCTTTCTTT. It is translated as CASCTQRNTEAFF. The complete variable domain, with remaining parts taken from reference TRBV2 and TRBJ1-1, reads EPEVTQTPSHQVTQMGQEVILRCVPISNHLYFYWYRQILGQKVEFLVSFYNNEISEKSEIFDDQFSVERPDGSNFTLKIRSTKLEDSAMYFCASCTQRNTEAFFGQGTRLTVV.

A single count supports this clonotype. The chain uses TRBV15 and TRBJ1-6, with TRBD1 matching over 8 bases. The CDR3 runs 15 residues. Trimming removed 6 bases from V and 8 bases from J; junction bases left unmatched: 9. CDR1 LNHNV and CDR2 YYDKDF come from the germline V gene (reference sequence). CDR3 bases: TGTGCCACCAGTGGGGATCCAGGGGGCGATTCACCCCTCCACTTT. Translating it yields CATSGDPGGDSPLHF.

This chain links TRBV6-5 with TRBJ2-5; 9 bases agree with TRBD1. The CDR3 is 16 amino acids. CDR1 and CDR2 from the germline V gene are MNHEY and SVGAGI. Trimming cost V 2 bases and J 5 bases; bases outside gene matches: 9. In DNA form, the CDR3 reads TGTGCCAGCAGTTACGGGGGACAGGGATTACGGGAGACCCAGTACTTC. Its protein product is CASSYGGQGLRETQYF.

Of note for this clonotype: A read error may produce the germline difference seen at one junction end. The CDR3 DNA reads TGTGCCAGCAGTCGTGGCTCCTGCGAGCAGTACTTC. Amino acids: CASSRGSCEQYF. The chain has TRBV25-1 and TRBJ2-7; unclear D gene. The length of the CDR3 is 12 residues. Germline V lookup: CDR1 MGHDK, CDR2 SYGVNS.

V usage is TRBV19 and J usage is TRBJ2-5; maybe TRBD2 (5 bases). Trimming removed 6 bases at V and 1 base at J, with 15 bases between. This CDR3 is built from 15 residues. Germline V CDR1 and CDR2: LNHDA, SQIVND (reference sequence). The CDR3 nucleotides are TGTGCCAGTAGAGGCCGAGGGAGCCGCCAAGAGACCCAGTACTTC. Residues: CASRGRGSRQETQYF.

This chain connects TRBV25-1 to TRBJ2-5, with unresolved D. Trimming cost V 1 base and J 4 bases, with 16 bases left between them. The CDR3 has 16 residues. Germline assignment: CDR1 MGHDK and CDR2 SYGVNS. CDR3 in DNA: TGTGCCAGCAGTGAATTTGTCGGCCGGCGAGGAGAGACCCAGTACTTC. It is translated as CASSEFVGRRGETQYF. The full variable domain, with the rest looked up from reference TRBV25-1 and TRBJ2-5, is EADIYQTPRYLVIGTGKKITLECSQTMGHDKMYWYQQDPGMELHLIHYSYGVNSTEKGDLSSESTVSRIRTEHFPLTLESARPSHTSQYLCASSEFVGRRGETQYFGPGTRLLVL.

This clonotype was recorded a few times. The junction and the germline gene differ at one end; a read error may be behind it. The J gene is TRBJ2-5, the V gene TRBV10-3; D is uncertain. This CDR3 is 14 amino acids long. Per germline, CDR1 ENHRY and CDR2 SYGVKD. The CDR3 nucleotides read TGTGCCAGCAGTTACCCGGACCAGAAAGAGACCCAGTACTTC. It codes for CASSYPDQKETQYF.

The chain has TRBV9 and TRBJ2-2; D gene ambiguous. This CDR3 comprises 16 residues. V was cut by 3 bases and J by 4 bases, with 16 bases left in between. The germline V gene encodes CDR1 SGDLS and CDR2 YYNGEE. The CDR3 region is CASSGGVWSGTGELFF. The CDR3 region has the DNA TGTGCCAGCAGCGGGGGTGTCTGGAGTGGCACCGGGGAGCTGTTTTTT.

This clonotype showed up just a few times. The chain recombines TRBV9 with TRBJ2-7; TRBD2 matches 9 bases. Trimming at V came to 4 bases and at J to 2 bases, leaving 10 bases not matched to a gene. This CDR3 spans 16 amino acids. CDR1 SGDLS and CDR2 YYNGEE come from the germline V gene. The DNA for the CDR3 is TGTGCCAGCAGCCAAGATCGATTAGCGGGAGCCTACGAGCAGTACTTC. Translation gives CASSQDRLAGAYEQYF.

This clonotype showed up many times. The gene calls are TRBV7-9 and TRBJ2-5; 8 nucleotides match TRBD2. The V and J ends lost 4 bases and 4 bases, in that order; junction bases with no gene match: 8. The CDR3 loop spans 15 amino acids. Germline CDR1 SEHNR, CDR2 FQNEAQ (reference sequence). CDR3 sequence reads: CASSSSGTSIETQYF. The CDR3 bases are TGTGCCAGCAGCTCCTCCGGGACTAGTATAGAGACCCAGTACTTC.

This chain links TRBV25-1 with TRBJ2-5; 9 bases are shared with TRBD1. Germline V gene data show CDR1 as MGHDK and CDR2 as SYGVNS. V was pared by 7 bases and J by 9 bases, with 18 bases of the junction left unmatched. CDR3 length: 16 amino acids. CDR3 protein: CASTPGQGNPLEAQYF. As DNA, the CDR3 is TGTGCCAGCACCCCGGGACAGGGAAATCCACTGGAGGCCCAGTACTTC. The full variable domain, rest sourced from reference TRBV25-1 and TRBJ2-5, is EADIYQTPRYLVIGTGKKITLECSQTMGHDKMYWYQQDPGMELHLIHYSYGVNSTEKGDLSSESTVSRIRTEHFPLTLESARPSHTSQYLCASTPGQGNPLEAQYFGPGTRLLVL.

In nucleotides, the CDR3 is TGCAGTGGGTGGGGCTACACCTTC. Translating it yields CSGWGYTF. The gene calls are TRBV20-1 and TRBJ1-2; D is unresolved. V gave up 7 bases and J gave up 8 bases, with 5 bases separating them. Germline values: CDR1 DFQATT, CDR2 SNEGSKA (reference sequence). The CDR3 extends over 8 amino acids.

This chain connects TRBV10-3 to TRBJ2-5; no definite D call. V was pared by 2 bases and J by 2 bases, with 9 bases between. This CDR3 has 14 amino acids. CDR1 and CDR2 from the germline V gene are ENHRY and SYGVKD. CDR3: CAISERKGQETQYF. The DNA for the CDR3 is TGTGCCATCAGTGAGCGGAAGGGTCAAGAGACCCAGTACTTC.

V gene TRBV29-1 combines with J gene TRBJ1-3, with D unclear. The ends were cut back, 4 bases at V and 0 bases at J, with 13 bases in the middle. The CDR3 spans 15 residues. CDR1 and CDR2 from the germline V gene are SQVTM and ANQGSEA. In DNA, the CDR3 is TGCAGCGTTGTGTGGGGAACGAGCTCTGGAAACACCATATATTTT. As protein: CSVVWGTSSGNTIYF.

This clonotype showed up many times. The chain has TRBV6-6 and TRBJ2-7; D may be TRBD1 or TRBD2 (5 bases each). This CDR3 has 15 amino acids. The V and J ends lost 4 bases and 6 bases respectively, with 19 bases between them. Germline-derived CDR1 and CDR2 are MNHNY and SVGAGI (reference sequence). CDR3 region: CASSSPNLGVGEQYF. The CDR3, as DNA: TGTGCCAGCAGTTCCCCCAACTTGGGGGTAGGCGAGCAGTACTTC.

This clonotype was seen at least ten times. V gene TRBV7-6 combines with J gene TRBJ1-6; D may be TRBD1 (6 bases). V was cut by 0 bases and J by 10 bases, with 22 bases left in between. This CDR3 has 18 residues. From germline, CDR1 is SGHVS and CDR2 FNYEAQ. CDR3 sequence: CASSLAPTGLWMGSPLHF. CDR3 in DNA: TGTGCCAGCAGCTTAGCCCCAACAGGGCTGTGGATGGGGTCACCCCTCCACTTT.

This chain uses TRBV10-3 with TRBJ2-1, with TRBD2 identical over 10 bases. From germline, CDR1 is ENHRY and CDR2 SYGVKD. V was clipped by 6 bases and J by 8 bases; unmatched bases: 7. The CDR3 sequence is 14 residues long. CDR3 DNA: TGTGCCATCAGCCGAGCGGGAGGGCTGGATGAGCAGTTCTTC. Translated: CAISRAGGLDEQFF.

The sample holds many counts of this clonotype. The chain employs TRBV6-1 and TRBJ1-1; D remains ambiguous. This CDR3 contains 14 residues. V lost 5 bases, J lost 0 bases, and 10 bases lay in between. Per germline, CDR1 MNHNS and CDR2 SASEGT. CDR3 protein: CASSYGRMNTEAFF. The CDR3 bases are TGTGCCAGCAGTTATGGCAGGATGAACACTGAAGCTTTCTTT.

This chain links TRBV7-3 with TRBJ1-2; no firm D call. V shed 3 bases and J shed 12 bases, with 14 bases lying between them. This CDR3 contains 12 residues. Germline V gene sequence: CDR1 SGHTA, CDR2 FQGTGA. CDR3 amino acids: CASSFRAGGNTF. Written as DNA, the CDR3 is TGTGCCAGCAGCTTCCGGGCGGGCGGAAACACCTTC.

This clonotype was seen a few times. The chain employs TRBV10-3 and TRBJ1-5; D may be TRBD1 (5 bases). Trimming removed 6 bases at V and 5 bases at J, with 14 bases between. The CDR3 loop spans 14 amino acids. The V gene's germline CDR1 is ENHRY and CDR2 SYGVKD. As DNA, the CDR3 is TGTGCCATCAGCCAGGGTTTCGGGGATCAGCCCCAGCATTTT. As protein: CAISQGFGDQPQHF.

This clonotype occurred a few times. The V and J genes are TRBV7-2 and TRBJ1-6, with 7 nucleotides matching TRBD1. V lost 4 bases and J lost 9; bases outside the gene matches: 6. Germline V gene lookup returns CDR1 SGHTA and CDR2 FQGNSA. This CDR3 is built from 14 residues. The DNA of the CDR3 is TGTGCCAGCAGCTCAGACAGGGCGGCTTCACCCCTCCACTTT. Translation gives CASSSDRAASPLHF.

V gene TRBV9 combines with J gene TRBJ2-2; 7 bases align to TRBD1. V shed 4 bases, J shed 1 base, and the junction held 7 bases outside the gene matches. Germline lookup yields CDR1 SGDLS and CDR2 YYNGEE. CDR3 length: 16 amino acids. CDR3 amino acids: CASSTSRDRNTGELFF. CDR3 DNA: TGTGCCAGCAGCACTTCCCGGGACAGGAACACCGGGGAGCTGTTTTTT.

This chain joins TRBV27 and TRBJ1-1; no clear D gene. CDR1 and CDR2 (germline): MNHEY, SMNVEV (reference sequence). V lost 5 bases, J lost 7 bases, and 14 bases lay in between. This CDR3 is 13 amino acids long. The CDR3 region has the DNA TGTGCCAGCAGTCTAAACGACAAATTTGAAGCTTTCTTT. Its protein is CASSLNDKFEAFF.

V is TRBV27 and J is TRBJ2-7, with D unclear. Germline V CDR1 and CDR2: MNHEY, SMNVEV (reference sequence). The CDR3 is 13 residues long. V gave up 5 bases and J gave up 6 bases, with 14 bases separating them. The CDR3 loop reads CASSVHSVAEQYF. The CDR3 region has the DNA TGTGCCAGCAGTGTCCATTCCGTAGCCGAGCAGTACTTC.

The rearrangement joins TRBV10-3 to TRBJ1-5; D unclear. Germline V gene lookup returns CDR1 ENHRY and CDR2 SYGVKD. V lost 2 bases and J 2 bases, leaving 7 bases between the germline ends. The CDR3 has 14 amino acids. CDR3 residues: CAISELGGNQPQHF. For the CDR3, the DNA is TGTGCCATCAGTGAGCTTGGAGGCAATCAGCCCCAGCATTTT.

This clonotype was recorded at least ten times. This chain joins TRBV24-1 and TRBJ2-6; D uncertain. V lost 3 bases and J 0 bases, leaving 8 bases between the germline ends. In germline, CDR1 is KGHDR, CDR2 SFDVKD. The CDR3 sequence is 16 residues long. Written as DNA, the CDR3 is TGTGCCACCAGTGATAGCTTCGGCTCTGGGGCCAACGTCCTGACTTTC. This encodes CATSDSFGSGANVLTF.